Listed below are T cell receptor beta chains from one sample, sequenced in a study of cytomegalovirus exposure and HLA in healthy donors. Here immunoSEQ multiplex PCR was the method, and the copy in TCRdb shows in-frame clones only, minus some. The sample lists about 200,000 clones, 82% occurring once. The sequenced sample was PBMCs. All receptors derive from a middle-aged woman in good health and CMV-seronegative. The conserved cysteine and the conserved F or W are not part of the CDR3 here. Each record gives: clone size, V gene, J gene, CDR3 protein. Size is omitted from some rows. Given values are once, few, many or a class for expanded clones.

>-|TRBV5-6|TRBJ1-2
ASSSRQPNYGYT
>-|TRBV7-6|TRBJ2-2
ASSVGVNTGELF
>-|TRBV27|TRBJ2-7
ASSGQGRSYEQY
>-|TRBV15|TRBJ1-5
ATSRDRGINPQH
>few|TRBV6-1|TRBJ1-2
ASSDETGASWDT
>-|TRBV5-1|TRBJ2-1
ASSLGGQGDYNEQF
>few|TRBV19|TRBJ2-1
ASSAPGLAAYNEQF
>once|TRBV29-1|TRBJ2-1
SVAGEVGF
>-|TRBV19|TRBJ2-1
AISQMGRGDEQF
>-|TRBV30|TRBJ2-1
AWSVRLAGHNEQF
>-|TRBV19|TRBJ1-1
ASSILRGANTEAF
>-|TRBV7-2|TRBJ2-7
ASSPMSVRGTEQY
>-|TRBV19|TRBJ2-3
ASSPDNGDTQY
>-|TRBV5-4|TRBJ2-1
ASRGGLALDNEQF
>-|TRBV28|TRBJ2-1
ASSQQGVYNEQF
>once|TRBV19|TRBJ1-2
ASSTTGADGYT
>-|TRBV7-9|TRBJ1-5
ASSLAQGSNQPQH
>-|TRBV30|TRBJ1-1
AWSLDSLNTEAF
>-|TRBV6-6|TRBJ1-1
ASSAPGQGDSAF
>-|TRBV7-2|TRBJ2-7
ASSLAPQGAYEQY
>-|TRBV5-1|TRBJ1-6
ASSLGTGGAINSPLH
>-|TRBV28|TRBJ1-5
ASRRGGYSNQPQH
>-|TRBV19|TRBJ2-1
ASSIGDRGYNEQF
>-|TRBV28|TRBJ2-2
ASIKLNTGELF
>-|TRBV9|TRBJ2-7
ASSVGGSAYEQY
>once|TRBV5-1|TRBJ1-1
ASTRQPRGSNTEAF
>-|TRBV4-1|TRBJ2-1
ASSQEGDVRGLYNEQF
>-|TRBV19|TRBJ2-1
ASSIGQGAFNEQF
>-|TRBV28|TRBJ1-3
ASGEQGAENTIY
>-|TRBV6-6|TRBJ2-7
ASSYSRAGGFEQY
>-|TRBV13|TRBJ2-1
ASSNSPGAYNEQF
>-|TRBV19|TRBJ1-2
ASMIRRGDSGGYT
>few|TRBV9|TRBJ2-1
ASSVVAGGTNNEQF
>-|TRBV27|TRBJ2-7
ASSDRATYEQY
>once|TRBV19|TRBJ2-7
ASSSRDRGSYEQY
>-|TRBV18|TRBJ2-7
ASSPGQGIYEQY
>once|TRBV7-3|TRBJ2-3
ASSLTAGVATDTQY
>-|TRBV6-6|TRBJ2-1
ASSLLAGGETEQF
>-|TRBV9|TRBJ2-5
ASSLLDNQETQY
>-|TRBV19|TRBJ2-1
ASSIGTGKKSEQF
>-|TRBV6-1|TRBJ2-7
ASSPSGSINEQY
>-|TRBV11-2|TRBJ2-7
ASSLRGLAGVTYEQY
>-|TRBV6-5|TRBJ2-3
ASRDSGRRTDTQY
>once|TRBV7-3|TRBJ1-1
ASSLRAGGHNTEAF
>-|TRBV28|TRBJ1-2
ASLTLRTPANYGYT
>-|TRBV18|TRBJ1-1
ASSPGTGEEAF
>few|TRBV4-2|TRBJ1-1
ASSYSGTTNTEAF
>-|TRBV2|TRBJ2-7
ASIRTGPYEQY
>-|TRBV10-3|TRBJ2-7
AISESLAGAPEQY
>few|TRBV19|TRBJ2-7
ASSSRDRDEQY
>-|TRBV9|TRBJ2-7
ASSASLGTSSPYEQY
>-|TRBV7-2|TRBJ2-2
ASSLVGRPGTGELF
>-|TRBV4-1|TRBJ1-1
ASSQGLTEAF